This T cell receptor beta chain was identified during a study of blood T cell repertoires in COVID-19. Overall study context: COVID-19 samples from acute and convalescent phases originated in the United States, Italy and Spain. PBMCs, B-cell-depleted T cells, or T cells were the source of the cDNA or gDNA that made up the material.

There are 13 residues in the CDR3. The ends lost 6 bases at V and 5 bases at J; junction bases unmatched: 4. Germline V CDR1 and CDR2: SGHVS, FNYEAQ. TCRdb's copy holds only in-frame clones and misses some; the assay was immunoSEQ multiplex PCR. The repertoire holds tens of thousands of clones, with 82% as singletons. The source is a woman older than 75 with acute or convalescent COVID-19. The chain is built from TRBV7-6 and TRBJ2-3, with TRBD2 matching 8 bases. The specimen sequenced was peripheral blood. CDR3 sequence: CASSLRGGDTQYF. CDR3 sequence (DNA): TGTGCCAGCAGTTTACGGGGGGGAGATACGCAGTATTTT.